The 10 T cell receptor beta chains below all came from one sample that was sequenced in a study of blood T cell repertoires in COVID-19. Sequenced by immunoSEQ multiplex PCR; TCRdb stores in-frame clones only, minus some. Among 200,000 or so clones listed, roughly 82% were seen once. Sequences were obtained from peripheral blood. These receptors originate from a woman aged 25 to 39 with acute or convalescent COVID-19.

The J gene is TRBJ1-3, the V gene TRBV6-5, with D perhaps matching TRBD1 (6 bases). The V gene's germline CDR1 is MNHEY and CDR2 SVGAGI. CDR3 length equals 15 residues. The V gene lost 2 bases and the J gene lost 3 bases, with 11 bases spanning the gap. In nucleotides, the CDR3 is TGTGCCAGCAGTTACGTACAGGGATATGGAAACACCATATATTTT. It yields the protein CASSYVQGYGNTIYF.

This clone was recorded a few times. The chain employs TRBV28 and TRBJ1-2; 9 nucleotides agree with TRBD1. The V gene's germline CDR1 is MDHEN and CDR2 SYDVKM. The CDR3 extends over 15 amino acids. V shed 6 bases, J shed 7 bases, and the junction held 12 bases outside the gene matches. CDR3 nucleotide sequence: TGTGCCAGCAGCCGATCCGTTACAGGGGGCGGTGGCTACACCTTC. It translates to CASSRSVTGGGGYTF.

This clone appeared once. Written as DNA, the CDR3 is TGTGCCAGCAGTGACAGGGGTCGTGGCTACACCTTC. Encoded protein: CASSDRGRGYTF. The chain is built from TRBV6-6 and TRBJ1-2, with TRBD1 matching over 8 bases. The CDR3 runs to 12 residues. V shed 5 bases and J 7 bases; nucleotides not matched to a gene: 3. Looked up from germline, CDR1 is MNHNY and CDR2 is SVGAGI (reference sequence).

The sample holds one count of this clone. The chain combines TRBV11-3 with TRBJ2-2; D not certain. This CDR3 is built from 16 residues. Per germline, CDR1 SGHNT and CDR2 YENEEA. V lost 5 bases and J lost 6, with 19 bases in between. The CDR3 here is CASSPSVPLFPGELFF. CDR3 sequence (DNA): TGTGCCAGCAGCCCTTCGGTTCCACTATTCCCCGGGGAGCTGTTTTTT.

This clone showed up just a few times. The chain recombines TRBV12-3 or TRBV12-4 with TRBJ1-1; D unresolved. Trimming took off 3 bases at V and 3 bases at J, with 8 bases between the two ends. The CDR3 has 13 residues. The CDR3 DNA reads as TGTGCCAGCAGTTTGGGCCGGTACACTGAAGCTTTCTTT. The encoded protein is CASSLGRYTEAFF.

This clone has at least ten counts. This chain joins TRBV29-1 and TRBJ2-2; TRBD1 might be the D (5 bases). Germline V lookup: CDR1 SQVTM, CDR2 ANQGSEA. CDR3 length equals 13 residues. The V end was cut by 2 bases, the J end by 3 bases, with 7 bases between. CDR3 amino acids: CSVEQGYTGELFF. As DNA, the CDR3 is TGCAGCGTTGAACAGGGATACACCGGGGAGCTGTTTTTT.

The chain uses TRBV29-1 and TRBJ2-5, with a possible D match to TRBD2 (6 bases). Trimming shortened V by 3 bases and J by 4 bases, and 18 bases separated the two germline ends. Germline V gene data show CDR1 as SQVTM and CDR2 as ANQGSEA. The CDR3 is 15 amino acids. The CDR3 nucleotides are TGCAGCGTTGAGGGGGACTTGGGGCAGAGAGAGACCCAGTACTTC. The encoded protein is CSVEGDLGQRETQYF.

V and J are TRBV19 and TRBJ1-1; D is ambiguous. The CDR3 covers 12 residues. Germline loops: CDR1 LNHDA, CDR2 SQIVND (reference sequence). V was pared by 5 bases and J by 5 bases, with 9 bases between. In DNA, the CDR3 is TGTGCCAGTAGTCGTACTTGGACTGAAGCTTTCTTT. It yields the protein CASSRTWTEAFF.

This clone occurred once. This rearrangement joins TRBV7-2 to TRBJ2-7, with 10 bases matching TRBD1. V gave up 4 bases and J gave up 1 base; unmatched junction bases: 4. The CDR3 runs 15 residues. Germline CDR1 reads SGHTA; CDR2 reads FQGNSA. In nucleotides, the CDR3 is TGTGCCAGCAGCTCCAGGACAGGGGGTTCCTACGAGCAGTACTTC. Translated: CASSSRTGGSYEQYF.

The chain uses TRBV20-1 and TRBJ1-2; no clear D gene. CDR1 DFQATT and CDR2 SNEGSKA come from the germline V gene (reference sequence). The CDR3 has 11 amino acids. The V end lost 3 bases, the J end lost 4 bases, and 6 bases lay between the germline ends. CDR3 in DNA: TGCAGTGCTAGGGCGGGCTATGGCTACACCTTC. This translates into CSARAGYGYTF.